The rows below give T cell receptor beta chains drawn from one sample of a study of blood T cell repertoires in COVID-19. Assay used: immunoSEQ multiplex PCR; TCRdb lists only in-frame clones, some missing. The repertoire has approximately 120,000 clones, nearly 85% of them found once; the top ten carry under 7%. The sample consisted of peripheral blood. The receptors here all came from a woman aged 45-65 years with acute or convalescent COVID-19. Each CDR3 is given with its conserved first and last residue. Fields, in order: clone size, CDR3 length, J gene, D gene, V gene, CDR3 protein, CDR3 DNA. The D gene is left open where the match is weak. Not every row has a clone size; where given, it reads once, few, many or a size class.

clone size: -; CDR3 length: 16; J gene: TRBJ1-5; D gene: TRBD1; V gene: TRBV5-1; CDR3 protein: CASSLVPGGINQPQHF; CDR3 DNA: TGCGCCAGCAGCTTGGTCCCAGGGGGCATCAATCAGCCCCAGCATTTT
clone size: few; CDR3 length: 12; J gene: TRBJ1-1; D gene: -; V gene: TRBV25-1; CDR3 protein: CASTQGNSEAFF; CDR3 DNA: TGTGCCAGCACGCAGGGTAATAGTGAAGCTTTCTTT
clone size: once; CDR3 length: 17; J gene: TRBJ2-1; D gene: TRBD1; V gene: TRBV9; CDR3 protein: CASSQNGLGQGYNEQFF; CDR3 DNA: TGTGCCAGCAGCCAAAACGGCTTGGGACAGGGGTACAATGAGCAGTTCTTC
clone size: -; CDR3 length: 11; J gene: TRBJ1-1; D gene: -; V gene: TRBV28; CDR3 protein: CASSGSTEAFF; CDR3 DNA: TGTGCCAGCAGTGGGAGCACTGAAGCTTTCTTT
clone size: -; CDR3 length: 16; J gene: TRBJ1-3; D gene: -; V gene: TRBV30; CDR3 protein: CAWSWTQGNSGNTIYF; CDR3 DNA: TGTGCCTGGAGTTGGACCCAGGGCAACTCTGGAAACACCATATATTTT
clone size: -; CDR3 length: 15; J gene: TRBJ1-2; D gene: -; V gene: TRBV28; CDR3 protein: CASRTGTDSNYGYTF; CDR3 DNA: TGTGCCAGCAGAACAGGGACCGACTCTAACTATGGCTACACCTTC
clone size: -; CDR3 length: 13; J gene: TRBJ1-4; D gene: -; V gene: TRBV6-5; CDR3 protein: CAARRGANEKLFF; CDR3 DNA: TGTGCCGCTCGGAGGGGTGCTAATGAAAAACTGTTTTTT
clone size: -; CDR3 length: 13; J gene: TRBJ2-5; D gene: -; V gene: TRBV5-1; CDR3 protein: CASSSGVQETQYF; CDR3 DNA: TGCGCCAGCAGCTCAGGTGTCCAAGAGACCCAGTACTTC
clone size: -; CDR3 length: 14; J gene: TRBJ1-1; D gene: TRBD1; V gene: TRBV30; CDR3 protein: CAWSVLTGDLEAFF; CDR3 DNA: TGTGCCTGGAGTGTACTAACAGGGGACCTTGAAGCTTTCTTT
clone size: -; CDR3 length: 14; J gene: TRBJ2-7; D gene: TRBD1; V gene: TRBV5-1; CDR3 protein: CASSFGTVSYEQYF; CDR3 DNA: TGCGCCAGCAGCTTCGGGACAGTCTCCTACGAGCAGTACTTC
clone size: -; CDR3 length: 15; J gene: TRBJ2-2; D gene: -; V gene: TRBV19; CDR3 protein: CASSGGGSNTGELFF; CDR3 DNA: TGTGCCAGTAGTGGTGGGGGGTCGAACACCGGGGAGCTGTTTTTT
clone size: -; CDR3 length: 13; J gene: TRBJ1-2; D gene: -; V gene: TRBV28; CDR3 protein: CASSPAGPYGYTF; CDR3 DNA: TGTGCCAGCAGCCCTGCGGGGCCCTATGGCTACACCTTC
clone size: -; CDR3 length: 14; J gene: TRBJ2-2; D gene: TRBD1; V gene: TRBV27; CDR3 protein: CASGTGSYTGELFF; CDR3 DNA: TGTGCCAGCGGGACAGGTTCTTACACCGGGGAGCTGTTTTTT
clone size: -; CDR3 length: 11; J gene: TRBJ1-1; D gene: -; V gene: TRBV7-9; CDR3 protein: CASSFNPGAFF; CDR3 DNA: TGTGCCAGCAGCTTTAACCCGGGAGCTTTCTTT
clone size: few; CDR3 length: 17; J gene: TRBJ2-7; D gene: -; V gene: TRBV6-1; CDR3 protein: CASSGRRVLPKGYEQYF; CDR3 DNA: TGTGCCAGCAGTGGACGGAGGGTCCTCCCGAAGGGGTACGAGCAGTACTTC
clone size: -; CDR3 length: 15; J gene: TRBJ1-4; D gene: -; V gene: TRBV5-1; CDR3 protein: CASSPGGSTNEKLFF; CDR3 DNA: TGCGCCAGCAGCCCGGGGGGGTCAACTAATGAAAAACTGTTTTTT
clone size: few; CDR3 length: 14; J gene: TRBJ1-2; D gene: TRBD1; V gene: TRBV2; CDR3 protein: CASSDQGAGDGYTF; CDR3 DNA: TGTGCCAGCAGTGATCAGGGGGCGGGCGATGGCTACACCTTC
clone size: -; CDR3 length: 14; J gene: TRBJ1-2; D gene: -; V gene: TRBV5-1; CDR3 protein: CASSLAGSNYGYTF; CDR3 DNA: TGCGCCAGCAGCTTGGCAGGATCTAACTATGGCTACACCTTC
clone size: -; CDR3 length: 14; J gene: TRBJ2-7; D gene: TRBD1; V gene: TRBV5-1; CDR3 protein: CASSPMTGDYEQYF; CDR3 DNA: TGCGCCAGCAGCCCCATGACAGGGGACTACGAGCAGTACTTC
clone size: -; CDR3 length: 14; J gene: TRBJ1-5; D gene: -; V gene: TRBV6-6; CDR3 protein: CASSPPLGNQPQHF; CDR3 DNA: TGTGCCAGCAGTCCTCCCCTCGGCAATCAGCCCCAGCATTTT
clone size: once; CDR3 length: 14; J gene: TRBJ1-5; D gene: -; V gene: TRBV5-1; CDR3 protein: CASPANRGNQPQHF; CDR3 DNA: TGCGCCAGTCCAGCCAACAGGGGCAATCAGCCCCAGCATTTT
clone size: -; CDR3 length: 14; J gene: TRBJ1-6; D gene: TRBD1; V gene: TRBV10-2; CDR3 protein: CASVRQGQGSPLHF; CDR3 DNA: TGCGCCAGCGTTCGACAGGGGCAGGGTTCACCCCTCCACTTT
clone size: -; CDR3 length: 14; J gene: TRBJ1-1; D gene: -; V gene: TRBV12-5; CDR3 protein: CASGLGRRGTEAFF; CDR3 DNA: TGTGCTAGTGGTTTGGGCCGTAGGGGGACTGAAGCTTTCTTT
clone size: -; CDR3 length: 14; J gene: TRBJ1-5; D gene: -; V gene: TRBV5-6; CDR3 protein: CASSFSGQPQPQHF; CDR3 DNA: TGTGCCAGCAGCTTTTCCGGACAGCCTCAGCCCCAGCATTTT
clone size: -; CDR3 length: 12; J gene: TRBJ1-5; D gene: -; V gene: TRBV27; CDR3 protein: CASSSTGQPQHF; CDR3 DNA: TGTGCCAGCAGTTCAACGGGACAGCCCCAGCATTTT
clone size: -; CDR3 length: 15; J gene: TRBJ2-3; D gene: TRBD2; V gene: TRBV6-5; CDR3 protein: CATSLWTGGEDTQYF; CDR3 DNA: TGTGCCACTAGCCTCTGGACGGGGGGAGAAGATACGCAGTATTTT
clone size: -; CDR3 length: 15; J gene: TRBJ2-1; D gene: TRBD2; V gene: TRBV18; CDR3 protein: CASSGTSGSYNEQFF; CDR3 DNA: TGTGCCAGCTCTGGGACTAGCGGGAGTTACAATGAGCAGTTCTTC
clone size: once; CDR3 length: 14; J gene: TRBJ1-1; D gene: -; V gene: TRBV18; CDR3 protein: CASSPAFGNTEAFF; CDR3 DNA: TGTGCCAGCTCACCAGCGTTCGGGAACACTGAAGCTTTCTTT
clone size: -; CDR3 length: 13; J gene: TRBJ1-1; D gene: -; V gene: TRBV7-9; CDR3 protein: CASSLGGGTEAFF; CDR3 DNA: TGTGCCAGCAGCTTAGGCGGGGGAACTGAAGCTTTCTTT
clone size: -; CDR3 length: 14; J gene: TRBJ2-4; D gene: TRBD2; V gene: TRBV6-5; CDR3 protein: CASSRSGAKNIQYF; CDR3 DNA: TGTGCCAGCAGCCGTAGCGGGGCGAAAAACATTCAGTACTTC
clone size: -; CDR3 length: 12; J gene: TRBJ1-2; D gene: -; V gene: TRBV29-1; CDR3 protein: CSVSRENYGYTF; CDR3 DNA: TGCAGCGTTTCCAGGGAAAACTATGGCTACACCTTC
clone size: -; CDR3 length: 13; J gene: TRBJ1-2; D gene: -; V gene: TRBV5-1; CDR3 protein: CASSGTGNYGYTF; CDR3 DNA: TGCGCCAGCAGCGGCACAGGAAATTATGGCTACACCTTC
clone size: -; CDR3 length: 16; J gene: TRBJ1-6; D gene: TRBD1; V gene: TRBV5-6; CDR3 protein: CASSSRTGVLNSPLHF; CDR3 DNA: TGTGCCAGCAGCTCAAGGACAGGAGTTCTCAATTCACCCCTCCACTTT
clone size: -; CDR3 length: 17; J gene: TRBJ2-3; D gene: TRBD2; V gene: TRBV6-1; CDR3 protein: CASSEERGLAFTDTQYF; CDR3 DNA: TGTGCCAGCAGTGAAGAAAGGGGACTAGCTTTCACAGATACGCAGTATTTT
clone size: -; CDR3 length: 12; J gene: TRBJ2-7; D gene: -; V gene: TRBV9; CDR3 protein: CASSADSDEQYF; CDR3 DNA: TGTGCCAGCAGCGCGGACAGTGACGAGCAGTACTTC